Listed below are T cell receptor beta chains from one sample, sequenced in a study of control samples from healthy donors and cancer patients. Sequencing was performed with immunoSEQ multiplex PCR; in TCRdb, only in-frame clones are kept and a portion is missing. Among about 79,000 clones listed, over 85% were seen once. The source material was PBMCs. The receptors originated from a woman aged 40 to 55 with lung cancer. Both conserved end residues are part of each CDR3.

v_call	cdr3_aa
TRBV12-3/TRBV12-4	CASTSGRNYGYTF
TRBV5-1	CASSLEGRGIAETQYF
TRBV9	CASSVASTGTYGYTF
TRBV6-2/TRBV6-3	CASSFMNTEAFF
TRBV27	CASSSDRGGPYEQYF
TRBV6-5	CASAGGPGANVLTF
TRBV10-2	CASSRDDYGYTF
TRBV23-1	CASSHKDGPSYEQYF
TRBV7-3	CASSLYDGANVLTF
TRBV6-1	CASSGGGTGGYTF
TRBV3-1/TRBV3-2	CASSQRSRQSDTQYF
TRBV3-1/TRBV3-2	CASSRGREAASEKLFF
TRBV7-2	CASSPTGTEPYEQYF
TRBV6-5	CASRMGYMNTEAFF
TRBV19	CASSIRQGYQPQHF
TRBV7-8	CASSLEGLSDQYF
TRBV11-2	CASSLDRWRAGQSQYGYTF
TRBV19	CASSIDLRRYQETQYF
TRBV19	CASSIVGRDNSPLHF
TRBV19	CASGKRGDQPQHF
TRBV6-5	CASSYRSENTEAFF
TRBV27	CASSFFGRTSGVDTQYF
TRBV27	CASSVGDQPQHF
TRBV27	CASSQGGPYEQYF
TRBV30	CAWSEGGGSNEKLFF
TRBV11-2	CASSFGGTGNQPQHF
TRBV24-1	CATSEADGNTGELFF
TRBV27	CASRPLWGQPQHF
TRBV7-3	CASSLNPGPRGDTQYF
TRBV18	CASSTGSSYEQYF
TRBV3-1/TRBV3-2	CASSQGESGGYTF